This T cell receptor (beta chain) was sequenced in a study of T-cell reconstitution after alpha-beta-depleted transplantation in children. Regarding the study as a whole: T-cell counts and diversity at one year following transplant were attributed mainly to newly produced T cells. After transplant, high TCRbeta diversity at day 60 in some patients arose from surviving recipient T cells and thymic progenitors. Reports say that about two months after transplant, the alpha-beta T cells came out of several hundred graft clones that had expanded.

V was cut by 4 bases and J by 5 bases, with 12 bases left in between. The V gene's germline CDR1 is LNHDA and CDR2 SQIVND (reference sequence). This CDR3 is built from 14 residues. About this clonotype itself: Its antigen is undetermined.

Unique molecular identifiers were used in preparing the TCRbeta library. TCRdb processed the PCR reads anew with MiXCR; each CDR3 protein has one entry. The sample includes 440,000 or so distinct CDR3 sequences, 43% seen only once; the top ten take 25% to 30%. This sequence joins TRBV19 and TRBJ2-1; D is uncertain. Sequencing was performed on PBMCs, taken before TCRalphabeta/CD19-depleted stem cell transplant. The sequence was collected from a girl aged 2-15 years with aplastic anemia, due to receive a stem cell transplant. CDR3: CASSRKRVNNEQFF. CDR3 coding DNA: TGTGCCAGTAGTAGGAAACGGGTCAACAATGAGCAGTTCTTC. Supplemented by reference TRBV19 and TRBJ2-1, the full variable domain reads DGGITQSPKYLFRKEGQNVTLSCEQNLNHDAMYWYRQDPGQGLRLIYYSQIVNDFQKGDIAEGYSVSREKKESFPLTVTSAQKNPTAFYLCASSRKRVNNEQFFGPGTRLTVL.